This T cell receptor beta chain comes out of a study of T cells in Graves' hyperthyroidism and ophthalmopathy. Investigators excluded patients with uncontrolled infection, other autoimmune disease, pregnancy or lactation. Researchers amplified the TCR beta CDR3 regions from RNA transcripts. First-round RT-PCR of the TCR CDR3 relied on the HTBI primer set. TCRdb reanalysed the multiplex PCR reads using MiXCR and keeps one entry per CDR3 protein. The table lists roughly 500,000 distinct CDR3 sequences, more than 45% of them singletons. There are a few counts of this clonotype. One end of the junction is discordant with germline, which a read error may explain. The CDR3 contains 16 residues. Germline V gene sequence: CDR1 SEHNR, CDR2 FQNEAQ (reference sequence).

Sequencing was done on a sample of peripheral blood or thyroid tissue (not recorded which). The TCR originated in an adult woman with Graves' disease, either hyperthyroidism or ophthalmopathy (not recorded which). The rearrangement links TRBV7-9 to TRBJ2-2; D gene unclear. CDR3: CASSPQATGNTRELFF. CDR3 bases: TGTGCCAGCAGCCCTCAGGCTACTGGAAACACCAGGGAGCTGTTTTTT.